This TCR beta chain was obtained from a study of cytomegalovirus exposure and HLA in healthy donors. The CDR3 loop spans 15 amino acids. CDR1 and CDR2 from the germline V gene are SGHNT and YENEEA. V gave up 5 bases and J gave up 2 bases, with 16 bases separating them. Researchers ran the PCR with 60 Vbeta and 13 Jbeta primers. Sequenced by immunoSEQ multiplex PCR; TCRdb stores in-frame clones only, minus some. The sample contains about 120,000 clones, approximately 80% of which appear only once. The rearrangement uses TRBV11-3 and TRBJ2-7; possible D gene TRBD1, 6 bases. Sequencing was carried out using PBMCs. This clonotype was obtained from a woman younger than 45 in good health and CMV-seronegative. The DNA of the CDR3 is TGTGCCAGCAGCGTACAGGGAGAGGGGCCCTACGAGCAGTACTTC. Residues: CASSVQGEGPYEQYF.